Listed below are T cell receptor beta chains from one sample, sequenced in a study of response to subunit inactivated influenza vaccine. TCRdb redid the calling of the RT-PCR reads with MiXCR, one entry per CDR3 protein. Here the sample spans about 610,000 distinct CDR3 sequences, around 15% being singletons. This sample comprised PBMCs from blood, obtained 11 to 12 days after vaccination. These receptors all stem from a man over 45 who received an inactivated influenza vaccine. Each CDR3 is given with its conserved first and last residue. A D gene is named only where the DNA matches it firmly. Expanded clones get a size class; other rows say once, few or many, or leave the size out.

v_call: TRBV5-5
j_call: TRBJ2-4
clone_size: few
d_call: NA
cdr3_nt: TGTGCCAGCAGCTTGTCTCCAGGAAAGAACATTCAGTACTTC
cdr3_aa: CASSLSPGKNIQYF

v_call: TRBV12-3/TRBV12-4
j_call: TRBJ2-3
clone_size: NA
d_call: NA
cdr3_nt: TGTGCCAGCAGTTATCAGACAGGCACAGATACGCAGTATTTT
cdr3_aa: CASSYQTGTDTQYF

v_call: TRBV7-9
j_call: TRBJ2-1
clone_size: NA
d_call: TRBD2
cdr3_nt: TGTGCCAGCAGCGAAAGCGGGAAGTTTTACAATGAGCAGTTCTTC
cdr3_aa: CASSESGKFYNEQFF

v_call: TRBV5-1
j_call: TRBJ1-6
clone_size: few
d_call: NA
cdr3_nt: TGCGCCAGCAGCTTGGAGGGAGTGGGTAATTCACCCCTCCACTTT
cdr3_aa: CASSLEGVGNSPLHF

v_call: TRBV20-1
j_call: TRBJ2-5
clone_size: few
d_call: NA
cdr3_nt: TGCAGTGCCTTCCCCTCTAGCGTGAGGGAGACCCAGTACTTC
cdr3_aa: CSAFPSSVRETQYF

v_call: TRBV12-3/TRBV12-4
j_call: TRBJ2-2
clone_size: NA
d_call: NA
cdr3_nt: TGTGCCAGCAGTCGAGGGGTGTACACCGGGGAGCTGTTTTTT
cdr3_aa: CASSRGVYTGELFF

v_call: TRBV20-1
j_call: TRBJ2-1
clone_size: few
d_call: TRBD1
cdr3_nt: TGCAGTGCTGACCCCGGGACAGGGGCCGATGAGCAGTTCTTC
cdr3_aa: CSADPGTGADEQFF

v_call: TRBV7-8
j_call: TRBJ2-7
clone_size: NA
d_call: NA
cdr3_nt: TGTGCCAGCAGCTTTGGAGCCCTAATTCGCTACGAGCAGTACTTC
cdr3_aa: CASSFGALIRYEQYF

v_call: TRBV7-9
j_call: TRBJ1-2
clone_size: few
d_call: TRBD1
cdr3_nt: TGTGCCAGCAGGGGGACAGGGGGCGCCTCTGGCTACACCTTC
cdr3_aa: CASRGTGGASGYTF

v_call: TRBV2
j_call: TRBJ2-7
clone_size: NA
d_call: NA
cdr3_nt: TGTGCCAGCAGTGAATTGGCAGGGTCCTACGAGCAGTACTTC
cdr3_aa: CASSELAGSYEQYF

v_call: TRBV29-1
j_call: TRBJ2-3
clone_size: many
d_call: NA
cdr3_nt: TGCAGCGTTGATAGCGGTTCCACAGATACGCAGTATTTT
cdr3_aa: CSVDSGSTDTQYF

v_call: TRBV12-3/TRBV12-4
j_call: TRBJ2-1
clone_size: NA
d_call: TRBD1
cdr3_nt: TGTGCCAGCAGACCCGGGACAGGGGACTACAATGAGCAGTTCTTC
cdr3_aa: CASRPGTGDYNEQFF

v_call: TRBV5-6
j_call: TRBJ1-5
clone_size: few
d_call: NA
cdr3_nt: TGTGCCAGCAGCTTCGGACATCGGGGCAATCAGCCCCAGCATTTT
cdr3_aa: CASSFGHRGNQPQHF

v_call: TRBV12-3/TRBV12-4
j_call: TRBJ1-5
clone_size: NA
d_call: TRBD1
cdr3_nt: TGTGCCAGCAGACTGACAGGGGGCCCTCATCAGCCCCAGCATTTT
cdr3_aa: CASRLTGGPHQPQHF